The 27 T cell receptor beta chains listed next were all sequenced from one sample in a study of blood T cell repertoires in COVID-19. Data came from immunoSEQ multiplex PCR; TCRdb stores just in-frame clones and leaves some out. Counted here are more than 9,500 clones, 90% occurring once; the ten biggest clones make up roughly 15%. Material for sequencing was peripheral blood. The receptors originated from an older man with active COVID-19.

V and J are TRBV9 and TRBJ2-5, with TRBD2 matching 8 bases. Trimming removed 0 bases from V and 4 bases from J; junction bases left unmatched: 5. Germline V gives CDR1 SGDLS, CDR2 YYNGEE. CDR3 size: 15 residues. DNA for the CDR3: TGTGCCAGCAGCGTAGAACTAGCGGTAGGAGAGACCCAGTACTTC. Its translation: CASSVELAVGETQYF.

The chain recombines TRBV5-1 with TRBJ1-2, with TRBD1 matching 8 bases. Trimming cost V 4 bases and J 1 base; bases outside gene matches: 9. The germline V gene has CDR1 SGHRS and CDR2 YFSETQ. The CDR3 is 16 residues long. CDR3 nucleotide sequence: TGCGCCAGCAGCCCTCTCTTTGACAGGGGTAACTATGGCTACACCTTC. This gives the protein CASSPLFDRGNYGYTF.

The chain has TRBV7-2 and TRBJ2-7, with D perhaps matching TRBD1 (5 bases). This CDR3 contains 15 residues. The germline gives CDR1 SGHTA, CDR2 FQGNSA. V lost 5 bases and J lost 2, with 16 bases in between. The DNA for the CDR3 is TGTGCCAGCAGCGTCCTTGGGGCGGTTGCCTACGAGCAGTACTTC. Translated: CASSVLGAVAYEQYF.

CDR3: CASSLSGSNAGYTF. In nucleotides, the CDR3 is TGCGCCAGCAGCCTTTCGGGTTCGAACGCAGGCTACACCTTC. V gene TRBV5-1 combines with J gene TRBJ1-2; D is undetermined. The CDR3 has 14 residues. CDR1 is SGHRS and CDR2 is YFSETQ in the germline V gene. V lost 4 bases, J lost 8 bases, and 18 bases lay in between.

The chain recombines TRBV30 with TRBJ2-7; 12 bases match TRBD1. Germline V gene lookup returns CDR1 GTSNPN and CDR2 SVGIG (reference sequence). Trimming removed 0 bases from V and 4 bases from J; junction bases left unmatched: 10. CDR3 size: 17 residues. The CDR3 is CAWSVLRGTGGVYEQYF. The CDR3 DNA sequence: TGTGCCTGGAGTGTACTTCGCGGGACAGGGGGCGTGTACGAGCAGTACTTC.

The chain couples TRBV15 to TRBJ1-5; D possibly corresponds to TRBD1 (5 bases). The V gene's germline CDR1 is LNHNV and CDR2 YYDKDF (reference sequence). The CDR3 extends over 14 amino acids. V shed 1 base and J shed 6 bases, with 10 bases lying between them. CDR3 sequence (DNA): TGTGCCACCAGCAGAGTGGGGGGTGTTCAGCCCCAGCATTTT. Protein: CATSRVGGVQPQHF.

This chain's CDR3 is CASSLAGRYMWNTEAFF. The CDR3 coding sequence is TGTGCCAGCAGCTTGGCAGGGAGGTATATGTGGAACACTGAAGCTTTCTTT. The genes are TRBV7-6 and TRBJ1-1, with D possibly matching TRBD1 (5 bases). Germline V gives CDR1 SGHVS, CDR2 FNYEAQ. The CDR3 length is 17 residues. Trimming took off 3 bases at V and 1 base at J, with 18 bases between the two ends.

The chain recombines TRBV19 with TRBJ2-3; 11 nucleotides line up with TRBD2. The CDR3 contains 15 residues. The V gene's germline CDR1 is LNHDA and CDR2 SQIVND (reference sequence). Trimming at V came to 7 bases and at J to 1 base, leaving 4 bases not matched to a gene. CDR3 sequence (DNA): TGTGCCAGTACCTTGGGACTAGCGGGCACAGATACGCAGTATTTT. This translates into CASTLGLAGTDTQYF.

This clone showed up just once. The CDR3 is CASSEPGTSGSGLSYNEQFF. The CDR3 DNA sequence: TGTGCCAGCAGTGAACCGGGGACTAGCGGAAGTGGGTTGTCCTACAATGAGCAGTTCTTC. The rearrangement uses TRBV2 and TRBJ2-1; 11 bases match TRBD2. Germline values: CDR1 SNHLY, CDR2 FYNNEI. Trimming at V came to 2 bases and at J to 1 base, leaving 13 bases not matched to a gene. The CDR3 has 20 residues.

The CDR3 is CASSSQGGGTEAFF. The CDR3 coding sequence is TGTGCCAGCAGCTCACAGGGGGGAGGCACTGAAGCTTTCTTT. The chain has TRBV7-9 and TRBJ1-1; 8 bases agree with TRBD1. This CDR3 is built from 14 residues. The germline gives CDR1 SEHNR, CDR2 FQNEAQ (reference sequence). Germline trimming cut 4 bases from V and 4 bases from J; bases unmatched to any gene: 5. The full variable domain, its missing parts supplied by reference TRBV7-9 and TRBJ1-1, is DTGVSQNPRHKITKRGQNVTFRCDPISEHNRLYWYRQTLGQGPEFLTYFQNEAQLEKSRLLSDRFSAERPKGSFSTLEIQRTEQGDSAMYLCASSSQGGGTEAFFGQGTRLTVV.

This chain connects TRBV27 to TRBJ1-2, with a possible D match to TRBD1 (5 bases). The germline gives CDR1 MNHEY, CDR2 SMNVEV (reference sequence). This CDR3 is 14 amino acids long. V lost 3 bases and J lost 4, with 12 bases in between. DNA of the CDR3: TGTGCCAGCAGTTTGGAGGGGCGAGGCTATGGCTACACCTTC. Translated, it gives CASSLEGRGYGYTF.

The gene calls are TRBV7-9 and TRBJ2-1; D remains ambiguous. V dropped 0 bases and J dropped 9 bases, with 3 bases sitting between them. The CDR3 extends over 11 amino acids. CDR1 SEHNR and CDR2 FQNEAQ come from the germline V gene (reference sequence). The chain's CDR3 is CASSLASEQFF. In nucleotides, the CDR3 is TGTGCCAGCAGCTTAGCCAGTGAGCAGTTCTTC.

The chain uses TRBV19 and TRBJ2-7, with D possibly TRBD2 on 7 matching bases. Trimming removed 3 bases at V and 3 bases at J, with 18 bases between. The V gene's germline CDR1 is LNHDA and CDR2 SQIVND (reference sequence). The CDR3 runs to 16 residues. CDR3 amino acids: CASSMGGTQGIYEQYF. CDR3 DNA sequence: TGTGCCAGTAGTATGGGGGGGACGCAGGGGATCTACGAGCAGTACTTC. Drawing the rest from reference TRBV19 and TRBJ2-7, the complete variable domain is DGGITQSPKYLFRKEGQNVTLSCEQNLNHDAMYWYRQDPGQGLRLIYYSQIVNDFQKGDIAEGYSVSREKKESFPLTVTSAQKNPTAFYLCASSMGGTQGIYEQYFGPGTRLTVT.

This rearrangement joins TRBV28 to TRBJ2-2; D gene ambiguous. The germline gives CDR1 MDHEN, CDR2 SYDVKM. Trimming pared 6 bases from V and 7 bases from J, leaving 3 bases between. The CDR3 sequence is 10 residues long. The CDR3 DNA follows: TGTGCCAGCAGCGGCGGGGAGCTGTTTTTT. Translation gives CASSGGELFF.

The chain has TRBV11-2 and TRBJ1-1, with D tentatively TRBD1 (6 bases). The CDR3 has 14 amino acids. In germline, CDR1 is SGHAT, CDR2 FQNNGV. The V end was cut by 5 bases, the J end by 6 bases, with 16 bases between. The CDR3 coding sequence is TGTGCCAGCAGCGGGGACACTAGACGCGCTGAAGCTTTCTTT. Translating it yields CASSGDTRRAEAFF.

A single count supports this clone. The chain has TRBV19 and TRBJ1-3; D is unclear. The V gene's germline CDR1 is LNHDA and CDR2 SQIVND (reference sequence). CDR3 size: 15 residues. The germline V and J ends were trimmed by 1 base and 0 bases, with 7 bases remaining between them. In DNA, the CDR3 is TGTGCCAGTAGTATAGCACCCAGCTCTGGAAACACCATATATTTT. This codes for CASSIAPSSGNTIYF.

This chain connects TRBV7-2 to TRBJ2-2; TRBD2 might be the D (7 bases). Germline V gene sequence: CDR1 SGHTA, CDR2 FQGNSA. V was clipped by 5 bases and J by 5 bases, with 21 bases between them. The CDR3 covers 17 residues. CDR3 region: CASSPHGGGAGTGELFF. The CDR3 DNA follows: TGTGCCAGCAGCCCCCATGGGGGGGGCGCCGGGACCGGGGAGCTGTTTTTT. Variable domain in full (rest from reference TRBV7-2 and TRBJ2-2): GAGVSQSPSNKVTEKGKDVELRCDPISGHTALYWYRQSLGQGLEFLIYFQGNSAPDKSGLPSDRFSAERTGGSVSTLTIQRTQQEDSAVYLCASSPHGGGAGTGELFFGEGSRLTVL.

This clone was observed a few times. The chain uses TRBV7-9 and TRBJ1-2; 7 bases map to TRBD1. The germline V gene has CDR1 SEHNR and CDR2 FQNEAQ (reference sequence). V shed 4 bases and J 10 bases; nucleotides not matched to a gene: 18. The CDR3 spans 16 residues. The CDR3, as DNA: TGTGCCAGCAGCTCTCAACACGGGACAGCCGTAGTTTCCTACACCTTC. Translated: CASSSQHGTAVVSYTF.

The gene calls are TRBV4-1 and TRBJ1-1; 7 nucleotides agree with TRBD1. This CDR3 has 13 amino acids. The V gene's germline CDR1 is MGHRA and CDR2 YSYEKL. Trimming took 6 bases from V and 5 from J; bases not matched to a gene: 6. CDR3 in amino acids: CASRHTGETEAFF. The CDR3 bases are TGCGCCAGCAGACATACAGGGGAAACTGAAGCTTTCTTT.

The rearrangement links TRBV6-5 to TRBJ2-3, with D possibly matching TRBD1 (6 bases). This CDR3 has 16 residues. The germline V and J ends were trimmed by 0 bases and 3 bases, with 13 bases remaining between them. CDR1 is MNHEY and CDR2 is SVGAGI in the germline V gene. The CDR3 coding sequence is TGTGCCAGCAGTTACTCGAAATGGGGGCAGACAGATACGCAGTATTTT. The encoded protein is CASSYSKWGQTDTQYF.

V is TRBV10-1 and J is TRBJ1-1; D call uncertain. The CDR3 has 15 residues. Per germline, CDR1 WNHNN and CDR2 SYGVQD (reference sequence). Trimming took 0 bases from V and 1 from J, leaving 9 bases between them. The CDR3 DNA sequence: TGCGCCAGCAGTGAGTCGGAGGATTGGAACACTGAAGCTTTCTTT. It is translated as CASSESEDWNTEAFF.

CDR3 loop: CASSPGIGQIYGYTF. In nucleotides, the CDR3 is TGTGCCAGCTCACCGGGGATTGGACAGATCTATGGCTACACCTTC. The V call is TRBV18, the J call TRBJ1-2, with D tentatively TRBD1 (6 bases). Germline V gene data show CDR1 as KGHSH and CDR2 as LQKENI. The V end was cut by 3 bases, the J end by 4 bases, with 15 bases between. The CDR3 spans 15 residues. Looking up the rest from reference TRBV18 and TRBJ1-2 gives the full variable domain: NAGVMQNPRHLVRRRGQEARLRCSPMKGHSHVYWYRQLPEEGLKFMVYLQKENIIDESGMPKERFSAEFPKEGPSILRIQQVVRGDSAAYFCASSPGIGQIYGYTFGSGTRLTVV.

V gene TRBV5-1 combines with J gene TRBJ2-7, with TRBD1 matching over 9 bases. The CDR3 totals 14 residues. Per the germline V gene, CDR1 is SGHRS and CDR2 is YFSETQ. V was pared by 3 bases and J by 2 bases, with 3 bases of the junction left unmatched. The chain's CDR3 is CASSWRQGAYEQYF. Written as DNA, the CDR3 is TGCGCCAGCAGCTGGAGACAGGGGGCCTACGAGCAGTACTTC. Full variable domain (missing parts from reference TRBV5-1 and TRBJ2-7): KAGVTQTPRYLIKTRGQQVTLSCSPISGHRSVSWYQQTPGQGLQFLFEYFSETQRNKGNFPGRFSGRQFSNSRSEMNVSTLELGDSALYLCASSWRQGAYEQYFGPGTRLTVT.

This clone was found once. The rearrangement uses TRBV11-3 and TRBJ1-3; D gene ambiguous. CDR1 is SGHNT and CDR2 is YENEEA in the germline V gene. Trimming removed 3 bases from V and 4 bases from J, with 4 bases in between. The CDR3 length is 12 residues. CDR3 sequence: CASSFLGNTIYF. Here the CDR3 DNA reads TGTGCCAGCAGCTTCCTAGGAAACACCATATATTTT.

V and J are TRBV11-3 and TRBJ1-4; D unclear. The germline V and J ends were trimmed by 3 bases and 7 bases, with 9 bases remaining between them. Per the germline V gene, CDR1 is SGHNT and CDR2 is YENEEA. This CDR3 spans 13 amino acids. In DNA, the CDR3 is TGTGCCAGCAGCTTCGGGAAAGTTGAAAAACTGTTTTTT. Residues: CASSFGKVEKLFF.

CDR3 residues: CASSDPTEGSQPQHF. The DNA of the CDR3 is TGTGCCAGCAGTGACCCTACCGAGGGAAGTCAGCCCCAGCATTTT. This sequence joins TRBV2 and TRBJ1-5; no reliable D call. The CDR3 has 15 amino acids. The ends were cut back, 3 bases at V and 6 bases at J, with 15 bases in the middle. Per the germline V gene, CDR1 is SNHLY and CDR2 is FYNNEI. The whole variable domain, filled in from reference TRBV2 and TRBJ1-5, reads EPEVTQTPSHQVTQMGQEVILRCVPISNHLYFYWYRQILGQKVEFLVSFYNNEISEKSEIFDDQFSVERPDGSNFTLKIRSTKLEDSAMYFCASSDPTEGSQPQHFGDGTRLSIL.

The chain carries TRBV2 and TRBJ2-2, with D possibly TRBD2 on 5 matching bases. This CDR3 region has 13 residues. The germline CDR1 and CDR2 sequences are SNHLY and FYNNEI. V was pared by 6 bases and J by 7 bases, with 12 bases between. DNA for the CDR3: TGTGCCAGCAGCCTCCGGGGAGTCGGGGAGCTGTTTTTT. Translating gives CASSLRGVGELFF.